This T cell receptor beta chain was captured in a study of molecular identifiers for immune sequencing clone quantification. Looking at the study overall: Four of five splits of RNA from 20,000 or 100,000 naive CD8 cells were sequenced in replicates. Broader study findings: Clone sizes could be underestimated for highly expanded clones when identical TCR molecules share a barcode. Whereas clones above 20 RNA copies held under 1% of naive-cell molecules, they held over 98% of effector molecules.

The CDR3 extends over 15 amino acids. Looked up from germline, CDR1 is SEHNR and CDR2 is FQNEAQ (reference sequence). Deletions cut 1 base from V and 6 bases from J, with 14 bases between. TCRdb fed the PCR reads into MiXCR, producing one record per CDR3 protein. Of roughly 86,000 distinct CDR3 sequences in the sample, around 17% were seen once. A CD8+CD4-CCR7+CD45RA+ phenotype served as the sorting definition for naive CD8 T cells. This clonotype has a count of ten or more. Antigen specificity is unknown. The sequence came from a human donor in good health. Some libraries in this study had Jurkat cell RNA spiked in. This sequence joins TRBV7-9 and TRBJ2-3; D is unclear. The specimen sequenced was naive CD8+ T cells from blood, with Jurkat cell RNA spiked in. Documented subset: FACS-sorted CD8+CD4-CCR7+CD45RA+ naive T cells. This chain's CDR3 is CASSLEPSSPDTQYF. CDR3 nucleotides: TGTGCCAGCAGCTTAGAACCTTCCTCCCCCGATACGCAGTATTTT.